This T cell receptor beta chain was documented in a study of T cell responses to AZD1222 COVID-19 vaccine. Study-wide results and caveats: Seropositive AZD1222 recipients at baseline numbered only five or six. Spike-specific TCR breadth rose after two AZD1222 doses, and depth rose as well.

Profiling relied on immunoSEQ multiplex PCR, and the TCRdb table lists in-frame clones only, not all of them. The profile shows roughly 260,000 clones, approximately 95% of them singletons. The CDR3 covers 14 residues. Trimming left V 5 bases short and J 8 bases short, with 16 bases between. CDR1 is SGHTA and CDR2 is FQGNSA in the germline V gene. Comments on this clone: Its antigen is undetermined.

This chain connects TRBV7-2 to TRBJ2-4, with D possibly matching TRBD1 (6 bases). The sample in question was peripheral blood, obtained on day 0 of AZD1222 vaccination. This sequence originates from an adult in good health. Here the CDR3 DNA reads TGTGCCAGCAGCCAAAACAGGGTATCGGACATTCAGTACTTC. Translated: CASSQNRVSDIQYF.